A single sample gave rise to the 15 T cell receptor beta chains below, sequenced in a study of molecular identifiers for immune sequencing clone quantification. TCRdb reanalysed the PCR reads using MiXCR and keeps one entry per CDR3 protein. The sample contains 400,000 to 600,000 distinct CDR3 sequences, about 25% of which appear only once. Sample: naive CD8+ T cells from blood, with Jurkat cell RNA spiked in. The sample's subset: FACS-sorted CD8+CD4-CCR7+CD45RA+ naive T cells. Every receptor here comes from a human donor in good health. Some libraries in this study had Jurkat cell RNA spiked in.

This clonotype was picked up many times. The chain links TRBV12-3 or TRBV12-4 to TRBJ2-3, with D possibly being TRBD1 (6 bases). The CDR3 is made up of 16 amino acids. Trimming removed 6 bases from V and 7 bases from J, with 23 bases in between. The CDR3 DNA reads TGTGCCAGCAGACCTCCCCAGGGGTCATATCGATATACGCAGTATTTT. Residues: CASRPPQGSYRYTQYF.

This clonotype has at least ten counts. The chain has TRBV7-3 and TRBJ2-5, with D perhaps TRBD2 (6 bases). Per the germline V gene, CDR1 is SGHTA and CDR2 is FQGTGA. The CDR3 has 15 residues. V was clipped by 2 bases and J by 0 bases, with 10 bases between them. Here the CDR3 DNA reads TGTGCCAGCAGCTTAGGTGGGGGGTACCAAGAGACCCAGTACTTC. Protein: CASSLGGGYQETQYF.

Comment on this clonotype: Germline and junction disagree at one end, which may indicate a read error. The V gene is TRBV5-1, the J gene TRBJ2-3, with unresolved D. The CDR3 length is 14 residues. From germline, CDR1 is SGHRS and CDR2 YFSETQ. CDR3 in DNA: TGCGCCAGCAACTTGGCAAATACGAGAGATACGCAGTATTTT. Translating it yields CASNLANTRDTQYF.

Note on this clonotype: Just one base apart from a much larger clone, this may be a read error. The CDR3 here is CASRDSKSNNIQYF. CDR3 bases: TGCGCCAGTCGGGACAGTAAATCCAATAACATTCAGTACTTC. The V and J genes are TRBV10-2 and TRBJ2-4, with TRBD1 matching over 7 bases. The CDR3 runs to 14 residues. CDR1 and CDR2 from the germline V gene are WSHSY and SAAADI.

The table lists this clonotype with a few counts. The rearrangement uses TRBV12-3 or TRBV12-4 and TRBJ2-7; D gene uncertain. Trimming left V 6 bases short and J 0 bases short, with 15 bases between. The CDR3 loop spans 15 amino acids. DNA for the CDR3: TGTGCCAGCAGCCCCTGGATGACCAGCTCCTACGAGCAGTACTTC. This sequence encodes CASSPWMTSSYEQYF.

This clonotype was detected a few times. The chain recombines TRBV12-3 or TRBV12-4 with TRBJ1-2, with a possible D match to TRBD1 (6 bases). This CDR3 spans 18 amino acids. The V and J ends lost 0 bases and 3 bases respectively, with 20 bases between them. CDR3 DNA sequence: TGTGCCAGCAGTTTAGCTAAAGGGGACACCAAACGAGACTATGGCTACACCTTC. Amino acid sequence: CASSLAKGDTKRDYGYTF.

There are a few counts of this clonotype. The chain couples TRBV10-3 to TRBJ1-1, with D hard to call. The V end was cut by 9 bases, the J end by 3 bases, with 11 bases between. Per germline, CDR1 ENHRY and CDR2 SYGVKD. The CDR3 extends over 12 amino acids. CDR3 sequence: CAIGPSYTEAFF. For the CDR3, the DNA is TGTGCCATTGGACCGTCTTACACTGAAGCTTTCTTT.

This clonotype was counted ten times or more. The chain has TRBV29-1 and TRBJ2-7; 7 nucleotides match TRBD1. With 7 bases clipped from V and 2 bases from J, the junction kept 8 bases outside the gene matches. The germline V gene has CDR1 SQVTM and CDR2 ANQGSEA. This CDR3 is 13 amino acids long. In DNA form, the CDR3 reads TGCAGCGCCGAGGGGGCAGAGACCTACGAGCAGTACTTC. Protein product: CSAEGAETYEQYF.

Concerning this clonotype: This likely comes from a read error, as the CDR3 has no conserved phenylalanine or tryptophan at its end. The chain recombines TRBV28 with TRBJ2-7; D is unresolved. The CDR3 loop spans 14 amino acids. Trimming removed 5 bases at V and 1 base at J, with 12 bases between. The germline CDR1 and CDR2 sequences are MDHEN and SYDVKM. The CDR3 sequence: CASSTRTDSYEQYL. The DNA for the CDR3 is TGTGCCAGCAGTACGCGTACAGATTCCTACGAGCAGTACCTC.

The V and J genes are TRBV28 and TRBJ1-1; unclear D gene. Germline CDR1 reads MDHEN; CDR2 reads SYDVKM. The CDR3 length is 13 residues. Trimming shortened V by 3 bases and J by 3 bases, and 8 bases separated the two germline ends. CDR3 sequence (DNA): TGTGCCAGCAGTTTCCCAGGCTACACTGAAGCTTTCTTT. Protein sequence: CASSFPGYTEAFF. The entire variable domain, with the rest obtained from reference TRBV28 and TRBJ1-1, is as follows: DVKVTQSSRYLVKRTGEKVFLECVQDMDHENMFWYRQDPGLGLRLIYFSYDVKMKEKGDIPEGYSVSREKKERFSLILESASTNQTSMYLCASSFPGYTEAFFGQGTRLTVV.

This clonotype showed up many times. The chain recombines TRBV29-1 with TRBJ2-5; D might be TRBD1 (6 bases). Germline V gene data show CDR1 as SQVTM and CDR2 as ANQGSEA. The V gene lost 3 bases and the J gene lost 1 base, with 12 bases spanning the gap. The CDR3 has 14 residues. The CDR3 sequence: CSVDNLQGQETQYF. Written as DNA, the CDR3 is TGCAGCGTTGATAATTTACAGGGCCAAGAGACCCAGTACTTC.

This clonotype was detected only once. CDR3 protein: CATSWAGGGQETQYF. For the CDR3, the DNA is TGTGCCACCTCTTGGGCTGGCGGGGGGCAAGAGACCCAGTACTTC. The chain uses TRBV7-9 and TRBJ2-5, with TRBD2 matching 8 bases. Unmatched junction bases numbered 12, after V lost 10 bases and J lost 2 bases. The germline V gene has CDR1 SEHNR and CDR2 FQNEAQ (reference sequence). The length of the CDR3 is 15 residues.

This clonotype was found many times. The rearrangement links TRBV7-3 to TRBJ2-1; D is possibly TRBD2 (6 bases). Germline CDR1 is SGHTA and CDR2 is FQGTGA. The V end was cut by 5 bases, the J end by 10 bases, with 21 bases between. CDR3 length: 15 residues. The CDR3 DNA reads as TGTGCCAGCAGCCCTCTTGAGGCCCGGAGGGACGAGCAGTTCTTC. It specifies CASSPLEARRDEQFF. The full variable domain, completed using reference TRBV7-3 and TRBJ2-1, is GAGVSQTPSNKVTEKGKYVELRCDPISGHTALYWYRQSLGQGPEFLIYFQGTGAADDSGLPNDRFFAVRPEGSVSTLKIQRTERGDSAVYLCASSPLEARRDEQFFGPGTRLTVL.

This clonotype was seen a handful of times. This sequence joins TRBV4-3 and TRBJ2-2; no definite D call. Trimming took off 0 bases at V and 1 base at J, with 6 bases between the two ends. The CDR3 loop spans 15 amino acids. Germline V gene data show CDR1 as LGHNA and CDR2 as YSLEER. Written as DNA, the CDR3 is TGCGCCAGCAGCCAAGATCGCGGGAACACCGGGGAGCTGTTTTTT. Its translation is CASSQDRGNTGELFF.

In its sample, this clonotype was seen a few times. The V gene is TRBV2, the J gene TRBJ1-2; 9 positions match TRBD1. J lost 6 bases, V lost 7 bases, and 9 bases had no gene match. CDR1 SNHLY and CDR2 FYNNEI come from the germline V gene. The CDR3 spans 14 residues. CDR3 protein: CASTSGQGMDGYTF. CDR3 DNA sequence: TGTGCCAGCACTTCCGGACAGGGGATGGATGGCTACACCTTC.